The rows below give T cell receptor beta chains drawn from one sample of a study of coeliac disease. Sequencing was performed with immunoSEQ multiplex PCR; in TCRdb, only in-frame clones are kept and a portion is missing. Here the sample spans 3,700 or so clones, around 69% being singletons. Material for sequencing was intraepithelial lymphocytes from the gut. These TCRs come from a woman aged 18-35 years with active celiac disease. The CDR3 runs from the conserved cysteine through the conserved F or W. D genes are given only for firm matches.

d_call | cdr3_length | j_call | v_call | cdr3_nt | cdr3_aa
- | 15 | TRBJ2-6 | TRBV7-3 | TGTGCCAGCAGCTTAGCCGGCGGTGGGGCCAACGTCCTGACTTTC | CASSLAGGGANVLTF
TRBD1 | 17 | TRBJ2-6 | TRBV30 | TGTGCCTGGATGGCGGGACAGGGCCTCTCTGGGGCCAACGTCCTGACTTTC | CAWMAGQGLSGANVLTF
- | 11 | TRBJ1-2 | TRBV25-1 | TGTGCCAGCAGAATCTACTATGGCTACACCTTC | CASRIYYGYTF
- | 15 | TRBJ1-1 | TRBV25-1 | TGTGCCAGCAGTGGGATACAGGGATGGGACACTGAAGCTTTCTTT | CASSGIQGWDTEAFF
- | 13 | TRBJ2-1 | TRBV19 | TGTGCCAGTAGTATGACGGTCGGGAATGAGCAGTTCTTC | CASSMTVGNEQFF
- | 16 | TRBJ1-2 | TRBV7-9 | TGTGCCAGCAGCTTAAACCCCAGACACGCCGGCCGGGGCTACACCTTC | CASSLNPRHAGRGYTF
- | 18 | TRBJ1-2 | TRBV5-1 | TGCGCCAGCAGCTTGTCCGAGGGCGGGCCCCTGCTCCTCTATGGCTACACCTTC | CASSLSEGGPLLLYGYTF
- | 13 | TRBJ2-5 | TRBV27 | TGTGCCAGCAGTTTATTCGGGGAAGAGACCCAGTACTTC | CASSLFGEETQYF
- | 13 | TRBJ1-1 | TRBV30 | TGTGCCTGGAGTAGACAGTCGAACACTGAAGCTTTCTTT | CAWSRQSNTEAFF
TRBD2 | 15 | TRBJ2-5 | TRBV7-8 | TGTGCCAGCAGCACCCAAATCGGGAGGGAAGAGACCCAGTACTTC | CASSTQIGREETQYF
- | 15 | TRBJ1-1 | TRBV7-8 | TGTGCCAGCAGCTTAGGCAGGTACATCGGCACTGAAGCTTTCTTT | CASSLGRYIGTEAFF
TRBD2 | 16 | TRBJ2-3 | TRBV7-2 | TGTGCCAGCAGCTTACTTGCGGGGGGGAGGGCAGATACGCAGTATTTT | CASSLLAGGRADTQYF
- | 16 | TRBJ1-2 | TRBV14 | TGTGCCAGCAGCCAAGGCATCCCAGGGACTAACTATGGCTACACCTTC | CASSQGIPGTNYGYTF
TRBD1 | 15 | TRBJ1-6 | TRBV4-1 | TGCGCCAGCAGCCCGACAGGGACCCTTAATTCACCCCTCCACTTT | CASSPTGTLNSPLHF
- | 14 | TRBJ2-3 | TRBV28 | TGTGCCAGCATACCCCCGGGGGGCGTAGATACGCAGTATTTT | CASIPPGGVDTQYF
- | 15 | TRBJ2-7 | TRBV19 | TGTGCCAGTAGTACTTCACTTTACTTCTCCTACGAGCAGTACTTC | CASSTSLYFSYEQYF
- | 16 | TRBJ1-1 | TRBV18 | TGTGCCAGCTCACCACCGGACAGCCTAATGAACACTGAAGCTTTCTTT | CASSPPDSLMNTEAFF
- | 16 | TRBJ2-2 | TRBV7-2 | TGTGCCAGCAGCCGCTCGGGACTTATGAACACCGGGGAGCTGTTTTTT | CASSRSGLMNTGELFF